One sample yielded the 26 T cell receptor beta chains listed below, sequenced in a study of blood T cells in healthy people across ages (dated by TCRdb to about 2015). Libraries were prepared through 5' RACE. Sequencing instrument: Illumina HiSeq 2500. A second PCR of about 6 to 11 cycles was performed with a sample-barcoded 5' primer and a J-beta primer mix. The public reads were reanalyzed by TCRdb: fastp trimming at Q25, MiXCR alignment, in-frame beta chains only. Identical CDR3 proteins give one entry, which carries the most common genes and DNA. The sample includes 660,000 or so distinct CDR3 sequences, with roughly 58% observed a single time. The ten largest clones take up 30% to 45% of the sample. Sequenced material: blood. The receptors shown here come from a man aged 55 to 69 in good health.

In DNA form, the CDR3 reads TGCAGCGGCGACACAGGAGTAAGCACAGATACGCAGTATTTT. Protein: CSGDTGVSTDTQYF. The chain employs TRBV29-1 and TRBJ2-3, with a possible D match to TRBD1 (5 bases). CDR3 length: 14 residues. V was pared by 7 bases and J by 0 bases, with 14 bases between. Germline loops: CDR1 SQVTM, CDR2 ANQGSEA.

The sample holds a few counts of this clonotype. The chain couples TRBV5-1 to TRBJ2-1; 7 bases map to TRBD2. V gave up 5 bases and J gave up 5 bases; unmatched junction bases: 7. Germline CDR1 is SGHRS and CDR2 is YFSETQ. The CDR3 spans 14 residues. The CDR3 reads CASSLGTTDNEQFF. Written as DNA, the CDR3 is TGCGCCAGCAGTCTCGGGACTACCGACAATGAGCAGTTCTTC.

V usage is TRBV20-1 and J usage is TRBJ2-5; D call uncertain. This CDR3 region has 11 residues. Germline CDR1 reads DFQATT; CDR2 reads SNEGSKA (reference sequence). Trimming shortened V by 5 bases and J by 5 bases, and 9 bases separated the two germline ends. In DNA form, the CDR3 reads TGCAGTGCTGAAAATTCGGAGACCCAGTACTTC. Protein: CSAENSETQYF.

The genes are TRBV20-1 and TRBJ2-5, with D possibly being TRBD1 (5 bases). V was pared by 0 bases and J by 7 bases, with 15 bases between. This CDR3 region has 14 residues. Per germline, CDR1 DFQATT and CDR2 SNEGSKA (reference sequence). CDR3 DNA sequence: TGCAGTGCTAGAGAAGGTGGCGTAACAGGGACCCAGTACTTC. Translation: CSAREGGVTGTQYF.

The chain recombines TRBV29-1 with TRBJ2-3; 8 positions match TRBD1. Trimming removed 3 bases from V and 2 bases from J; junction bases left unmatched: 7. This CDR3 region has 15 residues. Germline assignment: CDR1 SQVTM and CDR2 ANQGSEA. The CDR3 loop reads CSVEAPGQVTDTQYF. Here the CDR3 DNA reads TGCAGCGTTGAGGCACCGGGACAGGTCACAGATACGCAGTATTTT.

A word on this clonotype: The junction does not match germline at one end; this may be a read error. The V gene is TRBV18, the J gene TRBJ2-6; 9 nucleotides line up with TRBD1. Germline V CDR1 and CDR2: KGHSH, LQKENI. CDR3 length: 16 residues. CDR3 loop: CASSLQGAAGANILTF. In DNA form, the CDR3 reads TGTGCCAGCTCGCTACAGGGGGCGGCTGGGGCCAACATCCTGACTTTC.

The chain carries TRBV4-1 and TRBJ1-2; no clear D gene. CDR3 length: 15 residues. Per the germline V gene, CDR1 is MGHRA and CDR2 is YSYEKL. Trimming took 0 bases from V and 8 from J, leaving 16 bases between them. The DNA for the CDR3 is TGCGCCAGCAGCCAAGATTGGAGGGCGTCGCGGGGCTACACCTTC. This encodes CASSQDWRASRGYTF.

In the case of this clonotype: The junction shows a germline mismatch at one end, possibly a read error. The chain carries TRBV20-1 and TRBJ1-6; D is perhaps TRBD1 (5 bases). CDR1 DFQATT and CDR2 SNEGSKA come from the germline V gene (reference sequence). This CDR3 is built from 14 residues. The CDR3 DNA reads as TGCAGTACTAGAGCAGAGGGACATAATTCACCCCTCCACTTT. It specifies CSTRAEGHNSPLHF.

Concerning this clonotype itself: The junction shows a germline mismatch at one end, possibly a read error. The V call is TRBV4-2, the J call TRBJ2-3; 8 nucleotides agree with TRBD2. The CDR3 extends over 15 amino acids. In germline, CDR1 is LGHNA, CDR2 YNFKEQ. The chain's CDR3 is CASSQGTAGADTRYF. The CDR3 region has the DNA TGTGCCAGCAGCCAAGGAACAGCGGGGGCGGATACGCGGTATTTT.

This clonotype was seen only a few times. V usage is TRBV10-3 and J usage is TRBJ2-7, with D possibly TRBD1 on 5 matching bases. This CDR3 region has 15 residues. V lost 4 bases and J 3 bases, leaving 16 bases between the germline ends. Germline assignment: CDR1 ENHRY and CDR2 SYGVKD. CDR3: CAISGPEDNRYEQYF. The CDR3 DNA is TGTGCCATCAGTGGCCCCGAGGACAATCGCTACGAGCAGTACTTC.

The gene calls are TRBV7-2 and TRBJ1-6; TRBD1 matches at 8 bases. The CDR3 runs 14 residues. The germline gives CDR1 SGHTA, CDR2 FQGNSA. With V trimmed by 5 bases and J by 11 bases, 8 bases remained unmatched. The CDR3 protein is CASSRSTGGAPLHF. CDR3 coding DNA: TGTGCCAGCAGCCGGTCTACAGGGGGGGCACCCCTCCACTTT.

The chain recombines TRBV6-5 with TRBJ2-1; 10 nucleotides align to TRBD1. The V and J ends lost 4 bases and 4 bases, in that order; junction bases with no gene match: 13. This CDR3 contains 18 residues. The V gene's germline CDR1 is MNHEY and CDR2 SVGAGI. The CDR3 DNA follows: TGTGCCAGCAGTTCAGGGACAGGGGTTTTCGGGAGGTACAATGAGCAGTTCTTC. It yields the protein CASSSGTGVFGRYNEQFF.

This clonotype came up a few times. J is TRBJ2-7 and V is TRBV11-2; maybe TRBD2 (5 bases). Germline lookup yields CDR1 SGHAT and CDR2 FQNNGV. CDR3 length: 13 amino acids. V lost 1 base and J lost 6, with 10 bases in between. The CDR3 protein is CASSLVVGGEQYF. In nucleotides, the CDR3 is TGTGCCAGCAGCTTAGTGGTCGGAGGCGAGCAGTACTTC.

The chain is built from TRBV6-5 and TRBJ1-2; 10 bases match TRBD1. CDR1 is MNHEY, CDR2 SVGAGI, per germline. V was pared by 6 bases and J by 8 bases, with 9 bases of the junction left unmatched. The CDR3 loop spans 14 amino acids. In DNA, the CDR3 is TGTGCCAGCAGAAAGGATGCGACAGGGGGCGGCTACACCTTC. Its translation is CASRKDATGGGYTF.

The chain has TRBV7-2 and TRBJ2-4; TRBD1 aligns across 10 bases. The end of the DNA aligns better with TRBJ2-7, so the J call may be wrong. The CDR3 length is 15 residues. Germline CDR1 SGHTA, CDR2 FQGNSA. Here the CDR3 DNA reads TGTGCCAGCAGCCCCCAGGGACAGGGGTTCCACGAGCAGTACTTC. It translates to CASSPQGQGFHEQYF.

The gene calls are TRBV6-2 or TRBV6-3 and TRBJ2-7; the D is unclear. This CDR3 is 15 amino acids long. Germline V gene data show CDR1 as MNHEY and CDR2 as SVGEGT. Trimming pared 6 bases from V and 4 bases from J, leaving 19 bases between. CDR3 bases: TGTGCCAGCAGCCCCCACCAAGACGGATCTTACGAGCAGTACTTC. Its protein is CASSPHQDGSYEQYF.

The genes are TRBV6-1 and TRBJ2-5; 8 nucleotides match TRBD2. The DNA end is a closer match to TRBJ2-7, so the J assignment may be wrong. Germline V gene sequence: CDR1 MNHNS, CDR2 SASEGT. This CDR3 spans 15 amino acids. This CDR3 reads CASIILSGEPYEQYF. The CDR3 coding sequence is TGTGCCAGCATTATCCTTAGCGGGGAACCCTACGAGCAGTACTTC.

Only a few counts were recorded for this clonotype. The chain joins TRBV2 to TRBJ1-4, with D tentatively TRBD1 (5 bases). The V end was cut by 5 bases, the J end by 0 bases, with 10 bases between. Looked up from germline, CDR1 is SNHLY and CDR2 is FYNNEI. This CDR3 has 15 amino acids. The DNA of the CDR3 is TGTGCCAGCAGTCTTCGGGGGGCAACTAATGAAAAACTGTTTTTT. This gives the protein CASSLRGATNEKLFF.

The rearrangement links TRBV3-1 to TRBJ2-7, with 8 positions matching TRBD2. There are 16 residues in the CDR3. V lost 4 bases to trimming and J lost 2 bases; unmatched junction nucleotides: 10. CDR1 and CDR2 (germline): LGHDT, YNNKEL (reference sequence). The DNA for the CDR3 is TGTGCCAGCAGCCGGGGTTCGACTAGCGAGGCCTACGAGCAGTACTTC. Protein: CASSRGSTSEAYEQYF.

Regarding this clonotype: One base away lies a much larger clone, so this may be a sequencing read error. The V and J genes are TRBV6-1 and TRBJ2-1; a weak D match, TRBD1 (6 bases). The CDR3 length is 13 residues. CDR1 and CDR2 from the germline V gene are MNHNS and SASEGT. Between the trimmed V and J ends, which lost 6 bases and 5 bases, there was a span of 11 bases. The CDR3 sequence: CASRATGHNEQFF. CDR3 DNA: TGTGCCAGCAGGGCGACAGGCCACAATGAGCAGTTCTTC.

The CDR3 spells CASSFGGTTNREQYF. Written as DNA, the CDR3 is TGTGCCAGCAGCTTTGGTGGGACTACTAACCGCGAGCAGTACTTC. This chain uses TRBV7-6 with TRBJ2-7, with 7 bases that match TRBD2. V shed 3 bases and J 6 bases; nucleotides not matched to a gene: 11. Germline CDR1 and CDR2: SGHVS and FNYEAQ. The CDR3 has 15 residues.

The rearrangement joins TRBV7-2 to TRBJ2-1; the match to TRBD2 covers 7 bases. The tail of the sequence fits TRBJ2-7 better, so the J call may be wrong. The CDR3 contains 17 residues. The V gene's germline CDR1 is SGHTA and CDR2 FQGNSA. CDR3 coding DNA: TGTGCCAGCAGCTTAAGGCCAGCGGGGATCTCCTACAATGAGCAGTACTTC. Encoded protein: CASSLRPAGISYNEQYF.

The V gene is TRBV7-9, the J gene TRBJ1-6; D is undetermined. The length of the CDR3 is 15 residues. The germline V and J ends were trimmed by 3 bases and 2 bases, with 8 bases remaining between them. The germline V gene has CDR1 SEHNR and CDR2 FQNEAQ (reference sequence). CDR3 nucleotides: TGTGCCAGCAGCTTCGAGGCACCCTATAATTCACCCCTCCACTTT. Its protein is CASSFEAPYNSPLHF.

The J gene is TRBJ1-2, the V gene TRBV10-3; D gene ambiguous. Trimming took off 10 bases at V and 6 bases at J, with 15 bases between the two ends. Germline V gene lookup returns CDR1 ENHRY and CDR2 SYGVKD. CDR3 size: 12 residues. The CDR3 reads CATRAPAHGYTF. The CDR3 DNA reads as TGTGCCACCCGGGCCCCAGCCCATGGCTACACCTTC.

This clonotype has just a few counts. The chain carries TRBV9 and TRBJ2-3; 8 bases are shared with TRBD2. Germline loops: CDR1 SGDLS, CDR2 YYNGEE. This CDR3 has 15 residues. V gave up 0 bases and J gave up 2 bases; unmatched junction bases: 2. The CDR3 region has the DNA TGTGCCAGCAGCGTAGGCGGGGGGAACACAGATACGCAGTATTTT. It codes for CASSVGGGNTDTQYF.

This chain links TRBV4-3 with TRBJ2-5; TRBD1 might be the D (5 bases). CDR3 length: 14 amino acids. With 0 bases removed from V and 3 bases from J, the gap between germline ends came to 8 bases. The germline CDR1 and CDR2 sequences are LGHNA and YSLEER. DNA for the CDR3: TGCGCCAGCAGCCAAGATGCGACAGAAGAGACCCAGTACTTC. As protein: CASSQDATEETQYF.